This T cell receptor (beta chain) was sequenced in a study of T cells after yellow fever vaccination (dated by TCRdb to between 2018 and 2020). For the wider study: The SMART-Seq v4 Ultra Low Input RNA kit was used to prepare libraries from fractions with low cell numbers. To follow T-cell clones before and after both primary and booster YFV17D yellow fever vaccination, bulk TCR alpha and beta repertoires underwent longitudinal sequencing. Two healthy male donors made up the cohort, one aged 18 to 29 years and the other aged 30 to 39 years. Blood was collected at multiple timepoints before and after primary and secondary immunization, and bulk PBMC replicates and cell subsets were isolated.

The treatment or condition tag for this specimen amounts to: live attenuated yellow fever vaccine strain. At every blood-draw timepoint, two biological replicates of bulk PBMCs were collected. PBMCs were isolated from peripheral blood using a standard Ficoll-Paque protocol. TriZol was used to extract RNA from bulk PBMCs, from CD4 and CD8 fractions, and from dextramer-positive and dextramer-negative fractions. This clonotype appeared a few times. Its antigen specificity is not known. The record has no base qualities; no much larger clone is one base away. TCR cDNA was synthesized by 5'RACE template switching, which introduced a universal primer site and unique molecular identifiers. cDNA synthesis was primed from both the TCR alpha and TCR beta constant segments. Library amplification involved two PCR steps, and the second step added sample barcodes and sequencing adapters. Sequencing of the libraries was done on either Illumina HiSeq 2500 (2x100 bp) or NovaSeq (2x150 bp). Processing in the source paper ran as follows. MIGEC was used to demultiplex reads and collapse the reads into UMI consensus sequences, and MiXCR was used for V(D)J alignment. Vaccine-responding clonotypes were defined with edgeR using replicate PBMC samples, requiring FDR below 0.01 and a log2 fold change above 5 up to day 15. Bulk clonotypes were assigned CD4 or CD8 identity according to which sequenced CD4 or CD8 repertoire held them at higher abundance. TCRdb trimmed public reads at Q25 via fastp, called clones via MiXCR and kept in-frame beta chains. Under each unique CDR3 protein, matching rows form one entry showing the most common genes and DNA. TCRdb, not the authors, supplied the V and J calls. The sample table contains 450,000 to 550,000 distinct CDR3 sequences; only one count was recorded for about a fifth of them. Together, the top ten hold roughly a sixth of the sample.

What the research found in general, with its limitations: The study included only two donors, which limits how far the findings can be generalized. A small fraction of clonotypes showed up in both the CD4 and CD8 compartments, probably as a result of convergent recombination. Computational filtering was required because FACS-sorted repertoires could contain abundant contaminating clonotypes from the bulk population. Most clones expanded after primary vaccination (around 96% of CD4 and roughly 90% of CD8) were re-detected after the booster, suggesting that broad memory maintenance occurred. The secondary T-cell response was weaker than the primary response but faster, peaking on day 5 instead of day 15.

V sheds 4 bases and J sheds 0 bases, leaving 15 bases between their ends. The germline V gene yields LGHNA for CDR1 and YSLEER for CDR2. CDR3 length: 17 amino acids, cysteine to phenylalanine. This entry keeps only the CDR3 DNA: 51 bases, framed from base 1. The source of this sequence is a man aged 18 to 35 who received the YFV17D yellow fever vaccine. The V and J segments used are TRBV4-3 and TRBJ2-2; the best D guess is TRBD1, with 5 bases matching. This specimen was PBMCs, taken roughly 23 days after the first yellow fever vaccination. The CDR3 reads CASSLYRGRANTGELFF. The DNA sequence is given as TGCGCCAGCAGCCTGTATAGGGGAAGAGCGAACACCGGGGAGCTGTTTTTT.